Below, one T cell receptor beta chain is given with its context. Antigen: not known. TCRdb's copy holds only in-frame clones and misses some; the assay was immunoSEQ multiplex PCR. The sample lists 25,000 to 30,000 clones; approximately 90% were seen once. These data belong to a study of T cells in localized non-small cell lung cancer. Study-wide findings and caveats: The tumor had only one region sequenced, so heterogeneity remains possible. Of the tissues analyzed, uninvolved adjacent lung showed maximal T cell clonality, greater than tumor. Density of T cells in blood, when higher, went with longer overall survival. In adjacent lung appeared a median about 58 of the top 100 tumor clones.

Trimming removed 0 bases from V and 2 bases from J, with 11 bases in between. Germline V gene lookup returns CDR1 SQVTM and CDR2 ANQGSEA. This CDR3 has 14 amino acids. The chain employs TRBV29-1 and TRBJ2-7, with D perhaps TRBD2 (5 bases). The sequence was collected from a woman between 18 and 50 years old with stage I lung adenocarcinoma. The material was peripheral blood, obtained before any cancer treatment. The DNA of the CDR3 is TGCAGCGTTGAAGATACCGGGAACCCCTACGAGCAGTACTTC. Its protein is CSVEDTGNPYEQYF.